The rows below give T cell receptor beta chains drawn from one sample of a study of T cells of healthy individuals. TCRdb redid the calling of the 5' RACE reads with MiXCR, one entry per CDR3 protein. This sample carries about 57,000 distinct CDR3 sequences, around 15% of them seen once, and the ten largest clones take less than 6%. The source is a human donor in good health. The CDR3 runs from the conserved cysteine through the conserved F or W. A D gene is named only where the DNA matches it firmly. Clone size is given for some rows only: seen once, a few or many times, or a class if the clone is expanded.

clone_size	v_call	d_call	j_call	cdr3_aa	cdr3_nt
many	TRBV6-2/TRBV6-3	-	TRBJ1-5	CASSYLGQPQHF	TGTGCCAGCAGTTACTTGGGTCAGCCCCAGCATTTT
many	TRBV10-3	-	TRBJ1-2	CAIIGAGVNGYTF	TGTGCCATCATCGGGGCAGGGGTCAATGGCTACACCTTC
many	TRBV7-3	-	TRBJ2-1	CASSLGVASYNEQFF	TGTGCCAGCAGCTTAGGGGTAGCCTCCTACAATGAGCAGTTCTTC
many	TRBV18	TRBD1	TRBJ2-6	CASSGQGTGGANVLTF	TGTGCCAGCTCCGGACAGGGGACGGGCGGGGCCAACGTCCTGACTTTC
-	TRBV7-9	-	TRBJ1-1	CASSFLWPRAFTSAEAFF	TGTGCCAGCAGCTTTCTCTGGCCTCGTGCTTTCACGTCTGCGGAAGCTTTCTTT
-	TRBV7-2	-	TRBJ2-3	CASNLLTSDTQYF	TGTGCCAGCAACTTGTTAACATCAGATACGCAGTATTTT
many	TRBV12-3/TRBV12-4	-	TRBJ2-1	CASSLGGLKDEQFF	TGTGCCAGCAGTTTAGGCGGACTTAAGGATGAGCAGTTCTTC
-	TRBV24-1	TRBD1	TRBJ2-1	CATGPQGNEQFF	TGTGCCACTGGGCCACAGGGGAATGAGCAGTTCTTC
many	TRBV20-1	-	TRBJ2-3	CSARLRITDTQYF	TGCAGTGCTAGATTGAGAATCACAGATACGCAGTATTTT
many	TRBV28	-	TRBJ1-2	CASSFGGDYGYTF	TGTGCCAGCAGTTTTGGCGGTGACTATGGCTACACCTTC
once	TRBV7-9	-	TRBJ2-2	CASSLGSRGTGELFF	TGTGCCAGCAGCTTAGGATCACGCGGCACCGGGGAGCTGTTTTTT
-	TRBV20-1	-	TRBJ1-6	CSARGLTGTNSPLHF	TGCAGTGCTAGAGGATTGACGGGGACGAATTCACCCCTCCACTTT
-	TRBV5-1	TRBD2	TRBJ2-1	CASSHGTSSGFDNEQFF	TGCGCCAGCAGCCACGGGACTAGCTCGGGGTTTGACAATGAGCAGTTCTTC
few	TRBV7-2	-	TRBJ1-2	CASSLANYGYTF	TGTGCCAGCAGCTTAGCTAACTATGGCTACACCTTC
-	TRBV20-1	-	TRBJ2-5	CGRTFPRETQYF	TGCGGAAGGACCTTCCCAAGGGAGACCCAGTACTTC
many	TRBV20-1	TRBD2	TRBJ2-3	CSASEREGRDTQYF	TGCAGTGCTAGTGAGCGGGAGGGGCGGGATACGCAGTATTTT
few	TRBV5-6	TRBD2	TRBJ2-3	CASSLGSGGPYTDTQYF	TGTGCCAGCAGCTTGGGTAGCGGGGGTCCCTACACAGATACGCAGTATTTT
few	TRBV10-3	-	TRBJ2-3	CAISGTGQGTDTQYF	TGTGCCATCAGTGGGACCGGTCAGGGCACAGATACGCAGTATTTT
many	TRBV7-8	-	TRBJ1-3	CASSLGARGGDTIYF	TGTGCCAGCAGCCTTGGTGCCCGGGGCGGTGACACCATATATTTT
-	TRBV7-2	-	TRBJ1-4	CASSLSRVNEKLFF	TGTGCCAGCAGCTTATCGAGAGTTAATGAAAAACTGTTTTTT
few	TRBV27	-	TRBJ2-2	CATQGDSTAGELFF	TGTGCCACCCAGGGGGACTCTACTGCCGGGGAGCTGTTTTTT
once	TRBV6-5	-	TRBJ2-1	CASRLGGGNEQFF	TGTGCCAGTAGGCTGGGAGGGGGGAATGAGCAGTTCTTC
many	TRBV7-2	TRBD2	TRBJ2-1	CASIKLAGGYNEQFF	TGTGCCAGCATCAAACTAGCGGGAGGCTACAATGAGCAGTTCTTC
few	TRBV6-5	TRBD2	TRBJ2-1	CASSQGLAAWEFF	TGTGCCAGCAGCCAGGGACTAGCGGCCTGGGAGTTCTTC
few	TRBV12-3/TRBV12-4	TRBD2	TRBJ2-3	CASRIPGLAGVGTQYF	TGTGCCAGCAGGATACCGGGACTAGCGGGAGTTGGTACGCAGTATTTT
few	TRBV12-3/TRBV12-4	-	TRBJ1-5	CASSGTHQPQHF	TGTGCCAGCAGTGGGACGCATCAGCCCCAGCATTTT
-	TRBV27	-	TRBJ1-5	CASSFQANQPQHF	TGTGCCAGCAGTTTCCAGGCCAATCAGCCCCAGCATTTT
-	TRBV4-3	-	TRBJ2-1	CASSQDSSSSHDLNEQFF	TGCGCCAGCAGCCAAGATTCGTCGTCTAGCCACGATTTGAATGAGCAGTTCTTC
-	TRBV28	TRBD1	TRBJ1-2	CASSLRTGRKVAGYTF	TGTGCCAGCAGTTTGCGGACAGGGAGAAAAGTAGCAGGCTACACCTTC
-	TRBV20-1	-	TRBJ2-2	CSALGELTGELFF	TGCAGTGCCCTTGGTGAATTGACCGGGGAGCTGTTTTTT
-	TRBV6-5	TRBD2	TRBJ2-1	CASSPDSGQAYNEQFF	TGTGCCAGCAGTCCTGATAGCGGGCAGGCCTACAATGAGCAGTTCTTC
few	TRBV5-5	TRBD1	TRBJ1-2	CASSTPDRGLGANYGYTF	TGTGCCAGCAGCACACCGGACAGGGGGCTTGGGGCTAACTATGGCTACACCTTC
-	TRBV11-3	-	TRBJ2-7	CASSLDTGSYEQYF	TGTGCCAGCAGCTTAGATACAGGGTCCTACGAGCAGTACTTC
few	TRBV12-3/TRBV12-4	-	TRBJ2-1	CASSFSAGVGFSNEQFF	TGTGCCAGCAGTTTCTCAGCAGGAGTAGGTTTTAGCAATGAGCAGTTCTTC
-	TRBV24-1	-	TRBJ2-3	CATSEPGAGTDTQYF	TGTGCCACCAGTGAACCAGGGGCCGGCACAGATACGCAGTATTTT
many	TRBV5-4	-	TRBJ2-1	CASSFRETEQFF	TGTGCCAGCAGCTTTCGGGAGACCGAGCAGTTCTTC
many	TRBV20-1	-	TRBJ1-4	CSAAGATNEKLFF	TGCAGCGCAGCAGGGGCCACTAATGAAAAACTGTTTTTT
many	TRBV7-2	-	TRBJ2-3	CASSLVARDTQYF	TGTGCCAGCAGCTTAGTAGCCCGGGATACGCAGTATTTT
few	TRBV5-1	-	TRBJ1-3	CASSGTGNGNTIYF	TGCGCCAGCAGCGGCACAGGGAATGGAAACACCATATATTTT
-	TRBV7-8	-	TRBJ2-3	CASSLAGTYSESIADTQYF	TGTGCCAGCAGCTTAGCGGGGACTTACTCGGAGAGTATCGCAGATACGCAGTATTTT
many	TRBV20-1	TRBD2	TRBJ2-1	CSADPTSGLGRFF	TGCAGTGCCGACCCGACTAGCGGGTTAGGCCGGTTCTTC
many	TRBV7-9	-	TRBJ1-4	CASSYRTGDEKLFF	TGTGCCAGCAGCTACAGGACCGGGGATGAAAAACTGTTTTTT
few	TRBV7-8	TRBD2	TRBJ2-4	CASSSRTSGASGNIQYF	TGTGCCAGCAGCTCCAGGACTAGCGGAGCCTCGGGTAACATTCAGTACTTC